Given below is one TCR beta chain in context. Its specificity is not known. The V gene end was trimmed by 0 bases and the J gene end by 11 bases; junction bases not matched to a gene: 10. The CDR3 is 15 residues long. Germline CDR1 SGHRS, CDR2 YFSETQ. The sample originates from a study of cytomegalovirus exposure and HLA in healthy donors. The PCR made use of 60 Vbeta and 13 Jbeta primers. Generated by immunoSEQ multiplex PCR, the TCRdb table keeps only in-frame clones and is missing some. Here the sample spans 150,000 to 200,000 clones, roughly four fifths being singletons. Study-wide findings and caveats: Highly shared variants forming one cluster were likely a sequencing artifact. Highest at DRB1 and lowest at HLA-C, TCR association rates differed among HLA loci in a later analysis.

Sample: PBMCs. The receptor comes from a man aged 55 to 70 in good health and CMV-seronegative. V and J are TRBV5-1 and TRBJ2-5; 10 bases match TRBD2. The CDR3 nucleotides are TGCGCCAGCAGCTTGGACCTAGCGGGAGTGAGGGAGCAGTACTTC. It codes for CASSLDLAGVREQYF.